The 30 T cell receptor beta chains below were found in one sample sequenced in a study of T-cell reconstitution after alpha-beta-depleted transplantation in children. Using unique molecular identifiers, the investigators prepared the TCRbeta library. One entry per CDR3 protein, called by TCRdb with MiXCR from the PCR reads. The profile shows under 50,000 distinct CDR3 sequences, roughly 50% of them singletons. The sequencing here drew on peripheral blood, taken before TCRalphabeta/CD19-depleted stem cell transplant. All receptors derive from a boy under two years old with SCID, due to receive a stem cell transplant.

The CDR3 DNA reads as TGCAGTGCTATTACAGGTTGGCCCGAATTCGGGCAGCCCCAGCATTTT. Amino acid sequence: CSAITGWPEFGQPQHF. The V and J genes are TRBV20-1 and TRBJ1-5, with D possibly matching TRBD1 (5 bases). The CDR3 spans 16 residues. V was shortened by 4 bases and J by 7 bases, with 23 bases between the two germline ends. Germline values: CDR1 DFQATT, CDR2 SNEGSKA (reference sequence).

At least ten counts were recorded for this clonotype. This chain connects TRBV6-6 to TRBJ2-1, with 8 bases that match TRBD2. The CDR3 is made up of 15 amino acids. J was trimmed by 4 bases and V by 8 bases; bases with no gene match: 10. CDR1 and CDR2 (germline): MNHNY, SVGAGI (reference sequence). In DNA, the CDR3 is TGTGCCAGCGCCTTGGAACTAGCGGAGTACAATGAGCAGTTCTTC. Encoded protein: CASALELAEYNEQFF.

The chain links TRBV7-2 to TRBJ1-2; D gene ambiguous. The CDR3 consists of 17 residues. The germline V and J ends were trimmed by 5 bases and 0 bases, with 19 bases remaining between them. Germline V gives CDR1 SGHTA, CDR2 FQGNSA. The CDR3 protein is CASSPGFTEVANYGYTF. The CDR3 nucleotides are TGTGCCAGCAGCCCCGGATTCACCGAGGTGGCTAACTATGGCTACACCTTC.

The DNA for the CDR3 is TGTGCCAGCAGCCCCAAGCAATGGGTCTACGAGCAGTACTTC. Its translation: CASSPKQWVYEQYF. The chain links TRBV4-2 to TRBJ2-7; no clear D. V was cut by 4 bases and J by 3 bases, with 13 bases left in between. Germline V gene sequence: CDR1 LGHNA, CDR2 YNFKEQ. The CDR3 consists of 14 residues.

This clonotype was detected only once. The chain couples TRBV3-1 to TRBJ2-6; D perhaps matches TRBD2 (5 bases). From germline, CDR1 is LGHDT and CDR2 YNNKEL (reference sequence). The CDR3 is 18 amino acids. Deletions cut 4 bases from V and 0 bases from J, with 16 bases between. The CDR3 loop is CASSLLGRSFSGANVLTF. CDR3 in DNA: TGTGCCAGCAGCCTCCTAGGGAGAAGTTTCTCTGGGGCCAACGTCCTGACTTTC.

This clonotype was observed once. This chain links TRBV29-1 with TRBJ1-3; TRBD1 might be the D (5 bases). Germline loops: CDR1 SQVTM, CDR2 ANQGSEA. The length of the CDR3 is 13 residues. V was clipped by 8 bases and J by 3 bases, with 14 bases between them. The CDR3: CSFGAGVGNTIYF. The CDR3 region has the DNA TGCAGCTTTGGAGCGGGGGTTGGAAACACCATATATTTT.

The gene calls are TRBV11-2 and TRBJ1-5, with 12 bases matching TRBD1. This CDR3 is 18 amino acids long. Trimming took 5 bases from V and 1 from J; bases not matched to a gene: 9. The V gene's germline CDR1 is SGHAT and CDR2 FQNNGV. The DNA of the CDR3 is TGTGCCAGCAGCCACGTCCCGGGACAGGGGGCGAGCAATCAGCCCCAGCATTTT. Protein sequence: CASSHVPGQGASNQPQHF.

This chain uses TRBV7-6 with TRBJ2-1, with a weak D call TRBD1 (6 bases). Germline loops: CDR1 SGHVS, CDR2 FNYEAQ. The CDR3 contains 15 residues. V lost 5 bases to trimming and J lost 4 bases, with 15 bases between them. The CDR3 nucleotides are TGTGCCAGCAGCCTACGGACAGCTACTTACAATGAGCAGTTCTTC. Translated: CASSLRTATYNEQFF. The full variable domain, its missing parts supplied by reference TRBV7-6 and TRBJ2-1, is GAGVSQSPRYKVTKRGQDVALRCDPISGHVSLYWYRQALGQGPEFLTYFNYEAQQDKSGLPNDRFSAERPEGSISTLTIQRTEQRDSAMYRCASSLRTATYNEQFFGPGTRLTVL.

The chain has TRBV11-2 and TRBJ2-3; D is unclear. This CDR3 is 18 amino acids long. Trimming took 4 bases from V and 0 from J, leaving 20 bases between them. Germline V gene lookup returns CDR1 SGHAT and CDR2 FQNNGV. CDR3 DNA: TGTGCCAGCAGCTCATACCGCGGACCGCCCGAGAGCACAGATACGCAGTATTTT. Protein product: CASSSYRGPPESTDTQYF.

The gene calls are TRBV4-3 and TRBJ2-7; D may be TRBD1 (5 bases). Trimming stripped 3 bases from V and 2 bases from J, with 20 bases between. From germline, CDR1 is LGHNA and CDR2 YSLEER. The CDR3 spans 17 residues. This CDR3 is CASSHTPIGQIAYEQYF. For the CDR3, the DNA is TGCGCCAGCAGCCACACGCCCATAGGACAAATTGCCTACGAGCAGTACTTC.

The rearrangement links TRBV29-1 to TRBJ1-1; TRBD1 is a possible D gene (6 bases). CDR1 is SQVTM, CDR2 ANQGSEA, per germline. Trimming stripped 5 bases from V and 3 bases from J, with 13 bases between. CDR3 length: 13 amino acids. The CDR3 region is CSVPQGQHTEAFF. CDR3 bases: TGCAGCGTTCCACAGGGACAACACACTGAAGCTTTCTTT.

This clonotype occurred a few times. The CDR3 loop is CASSKTSGGSYNEQFF. CDR3 nucleotide sequence: TGCGCCAGCAGCAAAACTAGCGGGGGCTCCTACAATGAGCAGTTCTTC. This chain links TRBV4-1 with TRBJ2-1; TRBD2 matches at 11 bases. The V segment lost 5 bases and the J segment 0 bases; nucleotides outside the gene matches: 3. This CDR3 has 16 amino acids. Germline-derived CDR1 and CDR2 are MGHRA and YSYEKL.

This clonotype was seen only a few times. The chain couples TRBV12-3 or TRBV12-4 to TRBJ2-3; tentative D call: TRBD2 (6 bases). V lost 6 bases to trimming and J lost 1 base, with 11 bases between them. This CDR3 spans 14 amino acids. The CDR3 DNA sequence: TGTGCCAGCAGCCCGGGACTGCGCACAGATACGCAGTATTTT. Translating gives CASSPGLRTDTQYF.

This chain uses TRBV5-1 with TRBJ2-1; 9 bases line up with TRBD2. Germline CDR1 reads SGHRS; CDR2 reads YFSETQ. This CDR3 contains 15 residues. J lost 7 bases, V lost 0 bases, and 5 bases had no gene match. The CDR3 DNA follows: TGCGCCAGCAGCTTGGTAGCGGGGGCGGGGAATGAGCAGTTCTTC. It codes for CASSLVAGAGNEQFF.

The chain employs TRBV5-1 and TRBJ2-5, with 10 positions matching TRBD2. Germline CDR1 reads SGHRS; CDR2 reads YFSETQ. The CDR3 length is 16 residues. V trimming: 0 bases; J trimming: 1 base; junction bases outside the gene matches: 3. This chain's CDR3 is CASSLGLAGAQETQYF. CDR3 in DNA: TGCGCCAGCAGCTTGGGGCTAGCGGGGGCCCAAGAGACCCAGTACTTC.

The chain couples TRBV12-3 or TRBV12-4 to TRBJ1-4; 7 bases are shared with TRBD1. The V and J ends lost 6 bases and 0 bases, in that order; junction bases with no gene match: 4. The CDR3 runs to 15 residues. This chain's CDR3 is CASSRTGATNEKLFF. CDR3 in DNA: TGTGCCAGCAGCCGTACAGGGGCAACTAATGAAAAACTGTTTTTT.

The V gene is TRBV7-9, the J gene TRBJ2-2; D uncertain. Germline values: CDR1 SEHNR, CDR2 FQNEAQ (reference sequence). The V gene lost 2 bases and the J gene lost 2 bases, with 9 bases spanning the gap. CDR3 size: 15 residues. The CDR3 protein is CASSLTGGNTGELFF. The CDR3 DNA reads TGTGCCAGCAGCTTAACGGGCGGCAACACCGGGGAGCTGTTTTTT.

The rearrangement uses TRBV28 and TRBJ2-7; unclear D gene. Trimming pared 5 bases from V and 5 bases from J, leaving 22 bases between. Germline CDR1 and CDR2: MDHEN and SYDVKM. CDR3 length: 16 residues. The CDR3 reads CASSPRLGLPGDEQYF. In nucleotides, the CDR3 is TGTGCCAGCAGTCCCCGTCTCGGGCTCCCCGGCGACGAGCAGTACTTC.

As regards this clonotype: One end of the junction fails to match germline, which may point to a read error. The chain links TRBV4-2 to TRBJ2-1; D is perhaps TRBD1 or TRBD2 (5 bases each). CDR1 is LGHNA, CDR2 YNFKEQ, per germline. This CDR3 is built from 14 residues. The CDR3 spells CAISPGRSNNEQFF. For the CDR3, the DNA is TGTGCCATCAGCCCGGGGCGGTCAAACAATGAGCAGTTCTTC.

The chain joins TRBV15 to TRBJ2-2; the match to TRBD2 covers 13 bases. The germline CDR1 and CDR2 sequences are LNHNV and YYDKDF (reference sequence). The V gene end was trimmed by 7 bases and the J gene end by 1 base; junction bases not matched to a gene: 6. CDR3 length: 17 amino acids. The CDR3 spells CATKGGTSGENTGELFF. In nucleotides, the CDR3 is TGTGCCACCAAGGGGGGGACTAGCGGGGAGAACACCGGGGAGCTGTTTTTT. The whole variable domain, remainder taken from reference TRBV15 and TRBJ2-2, is DAMVIQNPRYQVTQFGKPVTLSCSQTLNHNVMYWYQQKSSQAPKLLFHYYDKDFNNEADTPDNFQSRRPNTSFCFLDIRSPGLGDTAMYLCATKGGTSGENTGELFFGEGSRLTVL.

This chain uses TRBV20-1 with TRBJ1-1; no clear D. V was pared by 6 bases and J by 4 bases, with 15 bases between. This CDR3 spans 13 amino acids. Germline-derived CDR1 and CDR2 are DFQATT and SNEGSKA (reference sequence). The CDR3: CSAPGRVGTEAFF. The CDR3 bases are TGCAGTGCCCCAGGCCGAGTGGGCACTGAAGCTTTCTTT.

This clonotype has a single count. The chain carries TRBV18 and TRBJ1-1, with D tentatively TRBD1 (5 bases). V shed 3 bases and J shed 4 bases, with 18 bases lying between them. Germline V gene data show CDR1 as KGHSH and CDR2 as LQKENI. The CDR3 sequence is 16 residues long. The CDR3 DNA follows: TGTGCCAGCTCACCGACCCAAGGGGTTCGGGGCACTGAAGCTTTCTTT. Residues: CASSPTQGVRGTEAFF.

This rearrangement joins TRBV29-1 to TRBJ2-7, with 8 positions matching TRBD2. CDR3 length equals 11 residues. Germline CDR1 and CDR2: SQVTM and ANQGSEA. After removal of 6 bases from V and 3 bases from J, the junction contained 1 base not matched to a gene. The CDR3 spells CSVGTSYEQYF. For the CDR3, the DNA is TGCAGCGTGGGGACTAGCTACGAGCAGTACTTC.

The chain carries TRBV10-3 and TRBJ2-5; tentatively, D is TRBD2 (7 bases). CDR3 length equals 16 residues. V was trimmed by 3 bases and J by 5 bases, leaving 19 bases between them. Per germline, CDR1 ENHRY and CDR2 SYGVKD. CDR3 residues: CAISEGEWGGSETQYF. In nucleotides, the CDR3 is TGTGCCATCAGTGAAGGCGAGTGGGGGGGCAGTGAGACCCAGTACTTC.

The V gene is TRBV14, the J gene TRBJ2-7; D gene ambiguous. The V end was cut by 4 bases, the J end by 4 bases, with 8 bases between. The CDR3 has 12 residues. CDR1 and CDR2 from the germline V gene are SGHDN and FVKESK. The CDR3 nucleotides read TGTGCCAGCAGCCCCGCAAATTACGAGCAGTACTTC. Translated: CASSPANYEQYF.

The chain uses TRBV7-3 and TRBJ2-2; 7 bases map to TRBD1. CDR3 length: 15 residues. With V trimmed by 0 bases and J by 4 bases, 2 bases remained unmatched. From germline, CDR1 is SGHTA and CDR2 FQGTGA. Written as DNA, the CDR3 is TGTGCCAGCAGCTTAACAGGGGGCGCCACCGGGGAGCTGTTTTTT. Translating it yields CASSLTGGATGELFF.

The rearrangement uses TRBV25-1 and TRBJ2-7; 7 bases line up with TRBD1. The CDR3 has 15 amino acids. J gave up 3 bases and V 6 bases, and 11 bases lay outside the gene matches. Germline CDR1 and CDR2: MGHDK and SYGVNS. CDR3 nucleotide sequence: TGTGCCAGCAGCGCTCCCGGGACAGCTCGCTACGAGCAGTACTTC. Amino acid sequence: CASSAPGTARYEQYF.

This sequence joins TRBV20-1 and TRBJ2-5, with D perhaps assigned TRBD1 or TRBD2 (5 bases each). Trimming left V 3 bases short and J 3 bases short, with 14 bases between. This CDR3 has 14 amino acids. From germline, CDR1 is DFQATT and CDR2 SNEGSKA (reference sequence). In DNA, the CDR3 is TGCAGTGCTAGGCTAGCATGGGGGAAAGAGACCCAGTACTTC. Its protein is CSARLAWGKETQYF.

V usage is TRBV11-1 and J usage is TRBJ2-5, with 7 bases lining up with TRBD2. Unmatched junction bases numbered 9, after V lost 0 bases and J lost 2 bases. Germline V gives CDR1 SGHAT, CDR2 FQDESV (reference sequence). This CDR3 region has 17 residues. In DNA, the CDR3 is TGTGCCAGCAGCTTAGCCCGGGGGGAGGCCCCTCAAGAGACCCAGTACTTC. Protein sequence: CASSLARGEAPQETQYF.

J is TRBJ2-6 and V is TRBV6-1; 11 nucleotides line up with TRBD1. From germline, CDR1 is MNHNS and CDR2 SASEGT. The CDR3 runs to 18 residues. Unmatched junction bases numbered 9, after V lost 6 bases and J lost 2 bases. The CDR3: CASRKLGTGGPGANVLTF. CDR3 in DNA: TGTGCCAGCAGAAAACTAGGGACAGGGGGACCTGGGGCCAACGTCCTGACTTTC.